Included here is one T cell receptor beta chain sequence, with context. The antigen is undetermined. From germline, CDR1 is PRHDT and CDR2 FYEKMQ (reference sequence). The CDR3 runs 11 residues. The germline V and J ends were trimmed by 0 bases and 7 bases, with 1 base remaining between them. Second doses that came at about 4 or about 12 weeks were put together. Here immunoSEQ multiplex PCR was the method, and the copy in TCRdb shows in-frame clones only, minus some. The top ten clones hold under 2% of a sample with around 180,000 clones, roughly 94% of them seen once. The sample belongs to a study of T cell responses to AZD1222 COVID-19 vaccine. General study points: Repertoires were obtained solely post-peak T cell response. Of spike-specific TCRs, nearly half reportedly target regions left unmutated in variants. Most donors were white British and more were female, and clonal diversity was possibly underestimated.

The TCR sequence derives from an adult who received the AZD1222 COVID-19 vaccine. Sequenced here: peripheral blood, sampled 28 days after the second AZD1222 dose. The chain uses TRBV13 and TRBJ2-1; D call uncertain. The CDR3 here is CASSLGNEQFF. DNA for the CDR3: TGTGCCAGCAGCTTAGGGAATGAGCAGTTCTTC.